The clone carrying this T cell receptor (beta chain) was observed a handful of times. This CDR3 has 15 amino acids. From germline, CDR1 is MNHEY and CDR2 SVGEGT. Deletions cut 5 bases from V and 0 bases from J, with 11 bases between. The sample originates from a study of blood T cell repertoires in COVID-19. Study-wide context: Samples representing acute and convalescent COVID-19 were sourced from the United States, Italy and Spain. Nucleic acid was either cDNA or gDNA, and it came from T cells, B-cell-depleted T cells, or PBMCs.

Under the authors' procedure: It was from reference gene primer amplification that nucleated cell counts were estimated. The table came from immunoSEQ multiplex PCR; TCRdb's copy has only in-frame clones and leaves some out. V, J and clone size derive from that table, while D and trimming were established from the DNA sequence. The repertoire holds fewer than 350,000 clones, approximately 86% seen once, with approximately 8.5% in the top ten. The J gene is TRBJ2-1, the V gene TRBV6-2 or TRBV6-3; a possible D gene is TRBD2 (6 bases). Material: peripheral blood. This clonotype was obtained from a man in his late teens or twenties with active or convalescent COVID-19. The CDR3 spells CASSAGSSSYNEQFF. CDR3 in DNA: TGTGCCAGCAGTGCGGGGTCTAGCTCCTACAATGAGCAGTTCTTC.